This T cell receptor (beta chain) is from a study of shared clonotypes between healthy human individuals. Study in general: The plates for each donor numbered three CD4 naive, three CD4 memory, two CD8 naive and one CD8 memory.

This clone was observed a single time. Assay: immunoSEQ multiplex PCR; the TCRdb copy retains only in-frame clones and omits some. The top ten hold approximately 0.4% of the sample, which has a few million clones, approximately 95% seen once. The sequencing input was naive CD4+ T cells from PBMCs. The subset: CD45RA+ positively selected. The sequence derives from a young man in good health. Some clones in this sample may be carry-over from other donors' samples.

CDR3 sequence (DNA): TGTGCCAGCAGCTTAGGCCCCGAGACCCAGTACTTC. Translation gives CASSLGPETQYF. The rearrangement links TRBV5-6 to TRBJ2-5, with no clear D. Looked up from germline, CDR1 is SGHDT and CDR2 is YYEEEE. Between the trimmed V and J ends, which lost 2 bases and 5 bases, there was a span of 7 bases. This CDR3 is built from 12 residues.